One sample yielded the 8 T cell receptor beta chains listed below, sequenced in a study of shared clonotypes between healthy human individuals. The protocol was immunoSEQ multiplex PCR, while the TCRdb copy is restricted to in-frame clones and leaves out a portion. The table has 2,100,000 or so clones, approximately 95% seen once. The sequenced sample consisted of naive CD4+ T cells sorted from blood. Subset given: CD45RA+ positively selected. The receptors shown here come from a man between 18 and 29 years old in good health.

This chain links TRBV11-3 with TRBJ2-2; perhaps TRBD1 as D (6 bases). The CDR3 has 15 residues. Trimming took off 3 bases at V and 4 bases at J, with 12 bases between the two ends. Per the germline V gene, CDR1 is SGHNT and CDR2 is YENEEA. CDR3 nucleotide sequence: TGTGCCAGCAGCTTGACAGGAACGGGCACCGGGGAGCTGTTTTTT. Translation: CASSLTGTGTGELFF.

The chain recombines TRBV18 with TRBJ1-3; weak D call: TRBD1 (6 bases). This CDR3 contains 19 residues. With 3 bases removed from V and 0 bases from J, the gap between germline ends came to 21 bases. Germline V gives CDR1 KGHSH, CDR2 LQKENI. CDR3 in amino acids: CASSPLGPPDSFSGNTIYF. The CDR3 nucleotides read TGTGCCAGCTCACCCCTGGGGCCCCCGGACAGCTTCTCTGGAAACACCATATATTTT.

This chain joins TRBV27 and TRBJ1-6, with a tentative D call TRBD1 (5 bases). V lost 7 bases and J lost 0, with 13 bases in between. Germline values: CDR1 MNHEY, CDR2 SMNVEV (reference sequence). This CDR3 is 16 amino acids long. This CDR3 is CASNRDSLSYNSPLHF. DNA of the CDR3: TGTGCCAGCAATCGAGACAGCCTCTCCTATAATTCACCCCTCCACTTT.

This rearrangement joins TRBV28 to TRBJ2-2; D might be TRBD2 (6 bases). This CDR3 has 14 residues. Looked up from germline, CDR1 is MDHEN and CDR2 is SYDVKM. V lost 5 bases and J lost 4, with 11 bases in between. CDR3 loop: CASSAGLFTGELFF. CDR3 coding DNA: TGTGCCAGCAGTGCGGGACTTTTCACCGGGGAGCTGTTTTTT.

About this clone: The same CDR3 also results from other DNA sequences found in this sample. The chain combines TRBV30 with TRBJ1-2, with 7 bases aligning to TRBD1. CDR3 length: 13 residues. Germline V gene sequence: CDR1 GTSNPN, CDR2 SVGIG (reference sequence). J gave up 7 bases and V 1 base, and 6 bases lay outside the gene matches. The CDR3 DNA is TGTGCCTGGAGTGGGACAGGTCAAGGTGGCTACACCTTC. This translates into CAWSGTGQGGYTF.

The CDR3 region is CASSMGQGGQPQHF. The CDR3, as DNA: TGTGCCAGCAGTATGGGACAGGGAGGTCAGCCCCAGCATTTT. V is TRBV28 and J is TRBJ1-5, with 9 nucleotides matching TRBD1. From germline, CDR1 is MDHEN and CDR2 SYDVKM. CDR3 length equals 14 residues. J was trimmed by 6 bases and V by 5 bases; bases with no gene match: 5.

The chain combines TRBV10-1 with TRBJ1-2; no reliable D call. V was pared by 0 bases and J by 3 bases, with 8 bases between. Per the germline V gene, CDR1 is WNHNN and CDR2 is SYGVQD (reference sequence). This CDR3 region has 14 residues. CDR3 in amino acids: CASSESGFDYGYTF. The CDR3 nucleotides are TGCGCCAGCAGTGAGTCGGGCTTTGACTATGGCTACACCTTC.

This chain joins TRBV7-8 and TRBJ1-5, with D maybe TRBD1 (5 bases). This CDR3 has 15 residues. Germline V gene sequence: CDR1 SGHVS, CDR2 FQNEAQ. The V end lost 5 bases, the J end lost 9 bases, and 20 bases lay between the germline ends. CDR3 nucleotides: TGTGCCAGCAGCCTGGGGGGGACCCAGAGTCCGCCCCAGCATTTT. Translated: CASSLGGTQSPPQHF.